This entry concerns a single T cell receptor (beta chain). Antigen: not known. The record originates from a study of cytomegalovirus exposure and HLA in healthy donors. The PCR employed 60 Vbeta primers together with 13 Jbeta primers. Assay: immunoSEQ multiplex PCR; the TCRdb copy retains only in-frame clones and omits some. The table includes about 120,000 clones, approximately 75% detected once. Trimming left V 9 bases short and J 7 bases short, with 16 bases between. Germline V lookup: CDR1 LNHDA, CDR2 SQIVND (reference sequence). The CDR3 has 13 amino acids. Study results and caveats: Certain indistinguishable V segments, among them TRBV6-2 and TRBV6-3, were excluded. Links to common viral pathogens appeared, in a later analysis, for several of the most significant clusters. Most TCR beta V segments were productive about 90% or about 30% of the time in an earlier analysis.

The chain combines TRBV19 with TRBJ2-1; D may be TRBD2 (5 bases). This TCR was recovered from a woman in her 50s in good health and CMV-seronegative. The sequencing input was PBMCs. Here the CDR3 reads CASGRGVANEQFF. As DNA, the CDR3 is TGTGCCAGCGGCCGGGGAGTGGCGAATGAGCAGTTCTTC.